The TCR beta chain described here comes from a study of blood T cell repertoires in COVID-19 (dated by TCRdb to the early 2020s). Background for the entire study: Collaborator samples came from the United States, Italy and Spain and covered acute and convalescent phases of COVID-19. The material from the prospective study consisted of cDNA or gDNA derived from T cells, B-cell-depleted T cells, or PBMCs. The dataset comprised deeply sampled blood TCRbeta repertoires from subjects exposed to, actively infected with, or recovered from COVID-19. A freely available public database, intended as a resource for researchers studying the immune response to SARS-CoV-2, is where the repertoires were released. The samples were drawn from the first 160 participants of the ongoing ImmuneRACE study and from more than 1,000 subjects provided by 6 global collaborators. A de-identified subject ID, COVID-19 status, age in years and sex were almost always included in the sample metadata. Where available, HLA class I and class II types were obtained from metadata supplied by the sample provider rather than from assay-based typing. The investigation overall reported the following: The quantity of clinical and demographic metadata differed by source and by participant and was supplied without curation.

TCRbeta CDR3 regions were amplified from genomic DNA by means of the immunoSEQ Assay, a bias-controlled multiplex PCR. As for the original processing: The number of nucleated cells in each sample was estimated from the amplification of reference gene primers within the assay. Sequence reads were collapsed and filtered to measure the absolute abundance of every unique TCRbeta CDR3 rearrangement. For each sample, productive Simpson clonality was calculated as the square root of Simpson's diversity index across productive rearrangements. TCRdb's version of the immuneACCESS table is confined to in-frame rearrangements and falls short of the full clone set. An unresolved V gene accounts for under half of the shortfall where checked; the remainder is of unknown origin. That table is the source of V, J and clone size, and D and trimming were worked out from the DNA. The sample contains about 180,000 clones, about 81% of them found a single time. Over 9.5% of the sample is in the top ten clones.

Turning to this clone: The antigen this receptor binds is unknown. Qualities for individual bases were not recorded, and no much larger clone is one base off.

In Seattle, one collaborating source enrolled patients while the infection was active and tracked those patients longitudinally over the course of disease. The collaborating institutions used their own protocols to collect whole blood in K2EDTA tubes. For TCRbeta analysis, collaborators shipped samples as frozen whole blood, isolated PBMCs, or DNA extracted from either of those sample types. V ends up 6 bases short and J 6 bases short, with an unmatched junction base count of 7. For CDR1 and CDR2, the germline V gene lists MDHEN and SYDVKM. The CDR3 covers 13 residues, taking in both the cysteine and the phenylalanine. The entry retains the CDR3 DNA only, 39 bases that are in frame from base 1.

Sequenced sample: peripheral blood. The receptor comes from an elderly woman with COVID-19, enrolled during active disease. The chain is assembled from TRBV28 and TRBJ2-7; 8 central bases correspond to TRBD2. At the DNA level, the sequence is TGTGCCAGCAGATCCGGGAGGGGAGGCGAGCAGTACTTC. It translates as CASRSGRGGEQYF.